The 15 T cell receptor beta chains in this list originate from one sample, sequenced in a study of T cells in tumors after PD-1 blockade. Here immunoSEQ multiplex PCR was the method, and the copy in TCRdb shows in-frame clones only, minus some. This sample yields tens of thousands of clones, of which 73% are seen a single time; 40% belongs to the top ten. Sequencing used PBMCs, obtained after anti-PD-1 treatment. The receptors here all came from a human donor with basal cell carcinoma.

This clone was seen only once. The chain joins TRBV24-1 to TRBJ2-1, with TRBD2 matching over 7 bases. With V trimmed by 9 bases and J by 6 bases, 13 bases remained unmatched. The CDR3 loop spans 15 amino acids. Germline V lookup: CDR1 KGHDR, CDR2 SFDVKD. Here the CDR3 reads CATSIGREWSNEQFF. DNA of the CDR3: TGTGCCACCTCAATTGGGCGGGAGTGGTCCAATGAGCAGTTCTTC.

The chain combines TRBV2 with TRBJ1-1, with unresolved D. V lost 3 bases to trimming and J lost 5 bases, with 16 bases between them. CDR1 and CDR2 (germline): SNHLY, FYNNEI. This CDR3 is built from 15 residues. The CDR3 loop is CASSDKKGGETEAFF. The CDR3 DNA is TGTGCCAGCAGTGATAAGAAGGGAGGTGAAACTGAAGCTTTCTTT.

The V gene is TRBV5-1, the J gene TRBJ1-5; D remains ambiguous. The germline V gene has CDR1 SGHRS and CDR2 YFSETQ. The V gene lost 2 bases and the J gene lost 3 bases, with 9 bases spanning the gap. The CDR3 covers 14 residues. The CDR3 DNA sequence: TGCGCCAGCAGCTTCCAGGAGATCAATCAGCCCCAGCATTTT. Residues: CASSFQEINQPQHF.

This clone has more than one count but fewer than ten. CDR3 in DNA: TGTGCCAGCAGTTATTGGGGTGTGGGTCAGCCCCAGCATTTT. It yields the protein CASSYWGVGQPQHF. The chain is built from TRBV6-2 or TRBV6-3 and TRBJ1-5; no clear D. CDR1 and CDR2 from the germline V gene are MNHEY and SVGEGT. The V gene lost 3 bases and the J gene lost 6 bases, with 12 bases spanning the gap. This CDR3 is 14 amino acids long.

This CDR3 reads CASSLELQGSEAFF. The CDR3 DNA sequence: TGTGCCAGCAGCCTAGAATTACAGGGGTCTGAAGCTTTCTTT. The chain is built from TRBV4-2 and TRBJ1-1, with TRBD1 matching 7 bases. The trim removed 4 bases at V and 6 bases at J, leaving 8 bases unmatched. Germline assignment: CDR1 LGHNA and CDR2 YNFKEQ. This CDR3 region has 14 residues.

In this sample, this clone turned up many times. J is TRBJ2-7 and V is TRBV19; D might be TRBD2 (7 bases). This CDR3 is 14 amino acids long. The germline gives CDR1 LNHDA, CDR2 SQIVND (reference sequence). Trimming pared 10 bases from V and 1 base from J, leaving 17 bases between. Here the CDR3 reads CATRGGERSYEQYF. The CDR3 nucleotides read TGTGCCACACGAGGGGGGGAAAGATCCTACGAGCAGTACTTC.

The chain employs TRBV10-3 and TRBJ2-1, with 7 bases that match TRBD2. Germline assignment: CDR1 ENHRY and CDR2 SYGVKD. V shed 5 bases, J shed 0 bases, and the junction held 4 bases outside the gene matches. CDR3 size: 15 residues. The CDR3 DNA follows: TGTGCCATCAGTAGCGGGACTAACTCCTACAATGAGCAGTTCTTC. The encoded protein is CAISSGTNSYNEQFF.

V is TRBV5-4 and J is TRBJ2-3; the match to TRBD2 covers 13 bases. The V gene's germline CDR1 is SGHNT and CDR2 YYREEE (reference sequence). V shed 10 bases and J 0 bases; nucleotides not matched to a gene: 8. This CDR3 is 16 amino acids long. CDR3 protein: CAGTSGGVSSTDTQYF. Written as DNA, the CDR3 is TGTGCCGGTACTAGCGGGGGGGTATCTAGCACAGATACGCAGTATTTT.

The rearrangement uses TRBV18 and TRBJ1-2; D is unclear. Germline V gene lookup returns CDR1 KGHSH and CDR2 LQKENI. Trimming took off 3 bases at V and 4 bases at J, with 6 bases between the two ends. This CDR3 has 12 amino acids. CDR3 in amino acids: CASSPPTYGYTF. The DNA of the CDR3 is TGTGCCAGCTCACCGCCCACCTATGGCTACACCTTC. The full variable domain, rest sourced from reference TRBV18 and TRBJ1-2, is NAGVMQNPRHLVRRRGQEARLRCSPMKGHSHVYWYRQLPEEGLKFMVYLQKENIIDESGMPKERFSAEFPKEGPSILRIQQVVRGDSAAYFCASSPPTYGYTFGSGTRLTVV.

The count of this clone is one. The gene calls are TRBV7-2 and TRBJ2-7; 7 bases map to TRBD1. V lost 2 bases to trimming and J lost 3 bases; unmatched junction nucleotides: 10. There are 16 residues in the CDR3. CDR1 and CDR2 from the germline V gene are SGHTA and FQGNSA. CDR3 DNA: TGTGCCAGCAGCTTAAGTTCCGGGACAGCTTTCTACGAGCAGTACTTC. Translation gives CASSLSSGTAFYEQYF.

The chain joins TRBV24-1 to TRBJ1-5; D unresolved. CDR1 is KGHDR and CDR2 is SFDVKD in the germline V gene. The CDR3 has 16 amino acids. Trimming shortened V by 4 bases and J by 3 bases, and 15 bases separated the two germline ends. CDR3 residues: CATSESQRGFNQPQHF. The CDR3 nucleotides read TGTGCCACCAGTGAATCGCAGCGCGGGTTCAATCAGCCCCAGCATTTT.

This chain links TRBV27 with TRBJ2-1; 7 nucleotides line up with TRBD2. The CDR3 totals 14 residues. Per germline, CDR1 MNHEY and CDR2 SMNVEV (reference sequence). The junction had 9 bases not matched to a gene; V was cut back by 6 bases and J by 7 bases. The CDR3 DNA is TGTGCCAGCAGCTCCGGGACTATCCATAATGAGCAGTTCTTC. It codes for CASSSGTIHNEQFF.

The chain combines TRBV4-3 with TRBJ1-2; no reliable D call. The V and J ends lost 3 bases and 1 base respectively, with 3 bases between them. In germline, CDR1 is LGHNA, CDR2 YSLEER. This CDR3 has 12 amino acids. CDR3 in amino acids: CASSQGNYGYTF. CDR3 in DNA: TGCGCCAGCAGCCAGGGTAACTATGGCTACACCTTC.

The chain is built from TRBV30 and TRBJ2-5; TRBD2 matches at 10 bases. CDR3 size: 15 residues. Trimming cost V 2 bases and J 5 bases; bases outside gene matches: 8. Germline CDR1 reads GTSNPN; CDR2 reads SVGIG (reference sequence). CDR3 bases: TGTGCCTGGAGTCAAGCGGGAGGGCCTAAGGAGACCCAGTACTTC. Translated, it gives CAWSQAGGPKETQYF.

The chain uses TRBV7-8 and TRBJ2-5; maybe TRBD2 (6 bases). The V gene lost 1 base and the J gene lost 6 bases, with 15 bases spanning the gap. This CDR3 contains 15 residues. Germline CDR1 SGHVS, CDR2 FQNEAQ. CDR3 in amino acids: CASSLEFGGRKTQYF. CDR3 bases: TGTGCCAGCAGCTTAGAGTTCGGGGGAAGGAAGACCCAGTACTTC.